This entry lists 29 T cell receptor beta chains sequenced from one sample in a study of blood T cells in healthy people across ages. The use of a sample-barcoded 5' primer and a J-beta primer mix characterized a second PCR of roughly 6 to 11 cycles. TCRdb re-called the 5' RACE reads with MiXCR, one entry per CDR3 protein. The sample includes some 290,000 distinct CDR3 sequences, roughly 29% of them seen just once. Sequencing used blood. These receptors came from a woman aged 70-85 years in good health.

The chain employs TRBV4-2 and TRBJ2-1; TRBD2 matches at 9 bases. CDR3 length equals 16 residues. V lost 0 bases and J lost 2; bases outside the gene matches: 2. Per germline, CDR1 LGHNA and CDR2 YNFKEQ. The CDR3, as DNA: TGTGCCAGCAGCCAAGAGCAGCGGGGGGCCTACAATGAGCAGTTCTTC. It codes for CASSQEQRGAYNEQFF.

The rearrangement links TRBV28 to TRBJ1-2; D ambiguous. The germline V and J ends were trimmed by 6 bases and 1 base, with 12 bases remaining between them. The germline V gene encodes CDR1 MDHEN and CDR2 SYDVKM. This CDR3 spans 14 amino acids. As DNA, the CDR3 is TGTGCCAGCAGAGAGCAGGCGTTTAACTATGGCTACACCTTC. This codes for CASREQAFNYGYTF.

Of note for this clonotype: A much more abundant neighbour one base away suggests this may be a read error. This chain links TRBV6-6 with TRBJ1-2; D is perhaps TRBD1 (5 bases). CDR1 is MNHNY, CDR2 SVGAGI, per germline (reference sequence). The CDR3 runs to 14 residues. The ends were cut back, 5 bases at V and 6 bases at J, with 16 bases in the middle. The CDR3 region has the DNA TGTGCCAGCAGTCAACTAGGGGCAGAAAATGGCTACACCTTC. Translated: CASSQLGAENGYTF.

DNA of the CDR3: TGTGCCAGCACCAATACAGATAACTATGGCTACACCTTC. Protein product: CASTNTDNYGYTF. V and J are TRBV28 and TRBJ1-2; D is uncertain. This CDR3 is 13 amino acids long. Trimming cost V 7 bases and J 1 base, with 10 bases left between them. The germline gives CDR1 MDHEN, CDR2 SYDVKM.

This clonotype was counted a few times. The genes are TRBV20-1 and TRBJ2-3; possible D gene TRBD2, 5 bases. The CDR3 is made up of 14 amino acids. The V gene lost 2 bases and the J gene lost 4 bases, with 13 bases spanning the gap. The germline V gene has CDR1 DFQATT and CDR2 SNEGSKA (reference sequence). The CDR3 region is CSARIEGLADTQYF. The DNA for the CDR3 is TGCAGTGCTAGAATCGAGGGATTGGCAGATACGCAGTATTTT.

This clonotype has more than one count but fewer than ten. The chain couples TRBV7-9 to TRBJ1-1; D remains unclear. Trimming left V 2 bases short and J 0 bases short, with 10 bases between. This CDR3 comprises 15 residues. The germline CDR1 and CDR2 sequences are SEHNR and FQNEAQ (reference sequence). CDR3 in amino acids: CASSLWWQMNTEAFF. CDR3 in DNA: TGTGCCAGCAGCTTATGGTGGCAGATGAACACTGAAGCTTTCTTT.

The chain links TRBV15 to TRBJ2-3; TRBD2 matches 8 bases. V dropped 5 bases and J dropped 2; count of bases not matched to a gene: 6. This CDR3 region has 15 residues. Per germline, CDR1 LNHNV and CDR2 YYDKDF (reference sequence). The chain's CDR3 is CATSLAGFNTDTQYF. The CDR3 nucleotides read TGTGCCACCAGCCTAGCGGGTTTTAACACAGATACGCAGTATTTT.

The chain links TRBV19 to TRBJ2-1; 11 nucleotides line up with TRBD1. V lost 5 bases and J lost 6; bases outside the gene matches: 3. Germline V gene lookup returns CDR1 LNHDA and CDR2 SQIVND (reference sequence). This CDR3 spans 14 amino acids. CDR3 protein: CASSGTGGVNEQFF. The CDR3 DNA reads TGTGCCAGTAGTGGGACAGGGGGAGTCAATGAGCAGTTCTTC.

This clonotype was seen more than once but under ten times. V gene TRBV6-4 combines with J gene TRBJ2-5, with D tentatively TRBD2 (6 bases). CDR1 and CDR2 (germline): MRHNA, SNTAGT. V was pared by 0 bases and J by 1 base, with 15 bases between. The CDR3 totals 17 residues. CDR3 bases: TGTGCCAGCAGTGACTCGGAATGGGAGGTCCCCCAAGAGACCCAGTACTTC. Translating gives CASSDSEWEVPQETQYF.

In this sample, this clonotype turned up a few times. The chain couples TRBV2 to TRBJ2-5, with D perhaps TRBD2 (5 bases). This CDR3 spans 11 amino acids. From germline, CDR1 is SNHLY and CDR2 FYNNEI. V lost 8 bases to trimming and J lost 3 bases, with 7 bases between them. CDR3 coding DNA: TGTGCCAGCGAGGGCGAAGAGACCCAGTACTTC. Translated, it gives CASEGEETQYF.

With regard to this clonotype: A read error may account for a junction end that differs from germline. This chain uses TRBV6-1 with TRBJ2-6; a weak D match, TRBD1 (5 bases). The length of the CDR3 is 18 residues. In germline, CDR1 is MNHNS, CDR2 SASEGT. CDR3 sequence: CAGREAPVTLAGANVLTF. The CDR3 nucleotides read TGTGCCGGCAGGGAAGCGCCCGTGACCCTTGCTGGGGCCAACGTCCTGACTTTC.

The CDR3 DNA reads as TGTGCCACCAGTGATGGCGTGGGCTTGCGTTCTGAGCAGTTCTTC. Its translation: CATSDGVGLRSEQFF. The rearrangement uses TRBV24-1 and TRBJ2-5; D unclear. The J call may be faulty, since TRBJ2-1 better matches the DNA end. Per germline, CDR1 KGHDR and CDR2 SFDVKD. The CDR3 loop spans 15 amino acids.

This clonotype was seen a handful of times. The rearrangement joins TRBV7-2 to TRBJ2-5; 11 nucleotides match TRBD1. Germline CDR1 reads SGHTA; CDR2 reads FQGNSA. The CDR3 loop spans 17 amino acids. V was clipped by 5 bases and J by 3 bases; unmatched bases: 11. The CDR3 loop is CASSLGTGGQEKETQYF. DNA of the CDR3: TGTGCCAGCAGCCTCGGGACAGGGGGTCAAGAGAAAGAGACCCAGTACTTC.

Here the CDR3 DNA reads TGCAGCGCCCTACACACAGATACGCAGTATTTT. It encodes CSALHTDTQYF. J is TRBJ2-3 and V is TRBV29-1; D is unresolved. V dropped 7 bases and J dropped 2 bases, with 7 bases sitting between them. This CDR3 spans 11 amino acids. Germline lookup yields CDR1 SQVTM and CDR2 ANQGSEA.

The chain employs TRBV7-8 and TRBJ2-7; D might be TRBD1 (6 bases). Germline CDR1 and CDR2: SGHVS and FQNEAQ. CDR3 size: 13 residues. Trimming took off 6 bases at V and 2 bases at J, with 11 bases between the two ends. DNA of the CDR3: TGTGCCAGCAGGTTAACAGGGCCCTACGAGCAGTACTTC. It codes for CASRLTGPYEQYF.

This clonotype has only a few counts. The chain uses TRBV2 and TRBJ1-6, with D maybe TRBD1 (6 bases). The length of the CDR3 is 15 residues. Germline values: CDR1 SNHLY, CDR2 FYNNEI. V shed 6 bases and J shed 7 bases, with 16 bases lying between them. Written as DNA, the CDR3 is TGTGCCAGCAGCCCAGGACAGTCATCGAATTCACCCCTCCACTTT. Protein: CASSPGQSSNSPLHF.

This clonotype showed up just a few times. CDR3: CASSSTGRENYGYTF. The DNA of the CDR3 is TGTGCCAGCAGTTCGACAGGGCGCGAAAACTATGGCTACACCTTC. V usage is TRBV28 and J usage is TRBJ1-2; 7 positions agree with TRBD1. Germline V gene data show CDR1 as MDHEN and CDR2 as SYDVKM. Unmatched junction bases numbered 7, after V lost 4 bases and J lost 2 bases. The length of the CDR3 is 15 residues.

Notes on this clonotype: The CDR3 ends on some other residue instead of the conserved phenylalanine or tryptophan, so this is likely a read error. In DNA form, the CDR3 reads TGTGCCAGCAGCTTAGTAACCAGCGGGTCAAACGAGCAGTACCTC. Its protein product is CASSLVTSGSNEQYL. The J gene is TRBJ2-1, the V gene TRBV7-2; perhaps TRBD2 as D (6 bases). The DNA end favors TRBJ2-7, so the J call may be wrong. The CDR3 covers 15 residues. Germline V gives CDR1 SGHTA, CDR2 FQGNSA.

The V and J genes are TRBV27 and TRBJ2-5, with no clear D. The CDR3 runs to 14 residues. Trimming cost V 4 bases and J 0 bases, with 9 bases left between them. CDR1 and CDR2 from the germline V gene are MNHEY and SMNVEV (reference sequence). CDR3 protein: CASSSLEYQETQYF. CDR3 coding DNA: TGTGCCAGCAGTTCCCTCGAATACCAAGAGACCCAGTACTTC.

This clonotype was recorded many times. The chain uses TRBV29-1 and TRBJ1-4; a possible D gene is TRBD1 (5 bases). CDR1 is SQVTM and CDR2 is ANQGSEA in the germline V gene. V shed 6 bases and J shed 5 bases, with 10 bases lying between them. The CDR3 covers 12 residues. The CDR3 sequence is CSVLTVNEKLFF. The DNA of the CDR3 is TGCAGCGTCCTGACAGTCAATGAAAAACTGTTTTTT.

There are a few counts of this clonotype. V is TRBV28 and J is TRBJ2-7; maybe TRBD2 (5 bases). This CDR3 spans 15 amino acids. Germline CDR1 reads MDHEN; CDR2 reads SYDVKM. V shed 4 bases and J shed 0 bases, with 13 bases lying between them. CDR3 amino acids: CASSSRTGSSYEQYF. The CDR3 nucleotides read TGTGCCAGCAGTTCTCGGACGGGGAGCTCCTACGAGCAGTACTTC.

The table lists this clonotype with a few counts. The chain joins TRBV5-1 to TRBJ2-3; 10 nucleotides line up with TRBD2. V was pared by 4 bases and J by 7 bases, with 9 bases of the junction left unmatched. The CDR3 is made up of 15 amino acids. The germline V gene has CDR1 SGHRS and CDR2 YFSETQ. The CDR3 spells CASSAGTSVRNTQYF. The CDR3 DNA sequence: TGCGCCAGCAGCGCCGGGACTAGCGTGCGGAATACGCAGTATTTT.

CDR3 DNA sequence: TGTGCCAGCCACTTATGGGGGGACAACACTGAAGCTTTCTTT. Its protein is CASHLWGDNTEAFF. The V call is TRBV6-6, the J call TRBJ1-1; TRBD1 is a possible D gene (5 bases). V lost 8 bases, J lost 2 bases, and 15 bases lay in between. Germline CDR1 and CDR2: MNHNY and SVGAGI (reference sequence). The CDR3 is made up of 14 amino acids.

The genes are TRBV6-4 and TRBJ1-2; 9 bases agree with TRBD1. CDR1 is MRHNA, CDR2 SNTAGT, per germline. Trimming took 6 bases from V and 7 from J; bases not matched to a gene: 6. The length of the CDR3 is 13 residues. CDR3 nucleotides: TGTGCCAGCAGCGGGACAGGGTCTGGTGGCTACACCTTC. Translation gives CASSGTGSGGYTF.

About this clonotype: Germline is not matched at one junction end, which may reflect a read error. CDR3 region: CASSVGSSGHLSERYF. The DNA of the CDR3 is TGTGCCAGCAGCGTAGGGAGTAGCGGGCATCTCTCCGAGCGGTACTTC. The chain links TRBV9 to TRBJ2-7; 7 bases line up with TRBD2. This CDR3 contains 16 residues. CDR1 is SGDLS and CDR2 is YYNGEE in the germline V gene.

The V and J genes are TRBV24-1 and TRBJ1-1; 8 bases are a match to TRBD1. The germline CDR1 and CDR2 sequences are KGHDR and SFDVKD. CDR3 size: 14 residues. The ends lost 4 bases at V and 2 bases at J; junction bases unmatched: 2. The CDR3 sequence is CATSESGGNTEAFF. CDR3 bases: TGTGCCACCAGTGAGTCAGGGGGCAACACTGAAGCTTTCTTT.

V and J are TRBV6-6 and TRBJ1-2; tentatively, D is TRBD1 (6 bases). The V and J ends lost 11 bases and 1 base respectively, with 20 bases between them. This CDR3 contains 15 residues. Germline assignment: CDR1 MNHNY and CDR2 SVGAGI (reference sequence). CDR3: CASRRAEGVNYGYTF. The CDR3 coding sequence is TGTGCCTCCCGACGGGCAGAGGGGGTTAACTATGGCTACACCTTC.

The chain carries TRBV2 and TRBJ1-6; D ambiguous. The CDR3 length is 15 residues. Germline V gene data show CDR1 as SNHLY and CDR2 as FYNNEI. The ends were cut back, 6 bases at V and 8 bases at J, with 17 bases in the middle. For the CDR3, the DNA is TGTGCCAGCAGCCGACGCTCAACCGAGGATTCACCCCTCCACTTT. It specifies CASSRRSTEDSPLHF.

The gene calls are TRBV20-1 and TRBJ1-1; D uncertain. Germline V gives CDR1 DFQATT, CDR2 SNEGSKA (reference sequence). This CDR3 contains 14 residues. V lost 1 base, J lost 1 base, and 10 bases lay in between. In DNA form, the CDR3 reads TGCAGTGCTAGAGGAGGCGGAGGGAACACTGAAGCTTTCTTT. Protein sequence: CSARGGGGNTEAFF.